The 19 T cell receptor beta chains below were found in one sample sequenced in a study of T cell responses to AZD1222 COVID-19 vaccine (dated by TCRdb to the early 2020s). Library prep was done by the immunoSEQ multiplex PCR assay. The immuneACCESS repertoire file appears here via TCRdb, limited to in-frame rearrangements. These files lack a portion of the clones; in checked studies, under half of the deficit traces to unresolved V genes, and the cause of the others is not known. The sample has about 150,000 clones on record, 90% of them singletons. Less than 2% of the sample comes from the top ten. The time point label here, explained by the study, means: baseline before first vaccination. Here the sequenced sample was peripheral blood, taken on day 0 of AZD1222 vaccination. These receptors were collected from an adult in good health.

The J gene is TRBJ2-1, the V gene TRBV27, with 10 bases lining up with TRBD1. The CDR3 length is 19 residues. V lost 5 bases and J lost 0; bases outside the gene matches: 13. CDR1 MNHEY and CDR2 SMNVEV come from the germline V gene (reference sequence). CDR3 region: CASSNKGTGAMSSYNEQFF. In DNA form, the CDR3 reads TGTGCCAGCAGTAATAAGGGGACAGGGGCCATGAGCTCCTACAATGAGCAGTTCTTC.

The rearrangement uses TRBV27 and TRBJ2-2; the D gene is possibly TRBD1 (5 bases). The V gene lost 3 bases and the J gene lost 4 bases, with 12 bases spanning the gap. Germline CDR1 MNHEY, CDR2 SMNVEV (reference sequence). The CDR3 contains 15 residues. CDR3: CASSFLGQATGELFF. In DNA form, the CDR3 reads TGTGCCAGCAGTTTCCTCGGACAAGCCACCGGGGAGCTGTTTTTT.

The chain uses TRBV4-1 and TRBJ1-3; 7 bases fit TRBD1. Germline V gene data show CDR1 as MGHRA and CDR2 as YSYEKL. The V segment lost 6 bases and the J segment 2 bases; nucleotides outside the gene matches: 4. This CDR3 is 14 amino acids long. CDR3 protein: CASSLTGAGNTIYF. CDR3 in DNA: TGCGCCAGCAGTCTAACAGGGGCTGGAAACACCATATATTTT.

The V and J genes are TRBV6-2 or TRBV6-3 and TRBJ1-4; a weak D match, TRBD1 (5 bases). The CDR3 runs to 16 residues. The V gene's germline CDR1 is MNHEY and CDR2 SVGEGT. V lost 6 bases and J 0 bases, leaving 14 bases between the germline ends. The CDR3 loop reads CASSEGPIATNEKLFF. The CDR3 region has the DNA TGTGCCAGCAGCGAGGGGCCTATTGCAACTAATGAAAAACTGTTTTTT.

This chain links TRBV29-1 with TRBJ2-7; 7 bases are shared with TRBD2. The CDR3 consists of 13 residues. V trimming: 6 bases; J trimming: 5 bases; junction bases outside the gene matches: 10. Germline lookup yields CDR1 SQVTM and CDR2 ANQGSEA. In DNA, the CDR3 is TGCAGCGTGGTCCGAGGCGGGAGCGACGAGCAGTACTTC. Its protein is CSVVRGGSDEQYF.

The CDR3 is CASSRDRGTGELFF. CDR3 coding DNA: TGCGCCAGCAGCAGGGACAGGGGGACCGGGGAGCTGTTTTTT. The rearrangement links TRBV5-1 to TRBJ2-2; 11 positions match TRBD1. V dropped 4 bases and J dropped 5; count of bases not matched to a gene: 1. Germline lookup yields CDR1 SGHRS and CDR2 YFSETQ. The CDR3 covers 14 residues.

The chain is built from TRBV4-3 and TRBJ1-4, with D possibly matching TRBD1 (6 bases). Germline lookup yields CDR1 LGHNA and CDR2 YSLEER. The ends were cut back, 4 bases at V and 7 bases at J, with 22 bases in the middle. The CDR3 length is 17 residues. The CDR3 DNA reads TGCGCCAGCAGCCCTCATAGGAGGGGGGGTCCCCCTGAAAAACTGTTTTTT. Translating it yields CASSPHRRGGPPEKLFF.

The rearrangement uses TRBV12-5 and TRBJ2-7; TRBD1 agrees at 7 bases. The CDR3 contains 15 residues. The trim removed 5 bases at V and 3 bases at J, leaving 10 bases unmatched. CDR1 is LGHNT, CDR2 FRNRAP, per germline. Here the CDR3 DNA reads TGTGCTAGTGGTAGCCTCCGGACAGGCTACTACGAGCAGTACTTC. Residues: CASGSLRTGYYEQYF.

The chain combines TRBV29-1 with TRBJ2-1; D is possibly TRBD1 or TRBD2 (5 bases each). Germline CDR1 and CDR2: SQVTM and ANQGSEA. This CDR3 region has 17 residues. Trimming pared 1 base from V and 4 bases from J, leaving 20 bases between. Here the CDR3 DNA reads TGCAGCGTTGAAGGCGCCGGGGCCGGGATGATATACAATGAGCAGTTCTTC. Translated, it gives CSVEGAGAGMIYNEQFF.

The chain employs TRBV4-3 and TRBJ2-2; D perhaps matches TRBD2 (5 bases). CDR1 and CDR2 (germline): LGHNA, YSLEER. Between the trimmed V and J ends, which lost 0 bases and 3 bases, there was a span of 11 bases. This CDR3 is 16 amino acids long. The CDR3 region has the DNA TGCGCCAGCAGCCAAGAAGGTCGGGGTGACACCGGGGAGCTGTTTTTT. It translates to CASSQEGRGDTGELFF.

This clone came up once. The rearrangement uses TRBV7-2 and TRBJ2-5; D is unclear. The germline CDR1 and CDR2 sequences are SGHTA and FQGNSA. This CDR3 spans 16 amino acids. The ends were cut back, 1 base at V and 5 bases at J, with 17 bases in the middle. CDR3: CASSLGGGVGWETQYF. CDR3 in DNA: TGTGCCAGCAGCTTAGGAGGCGGTGTAGGATGGGAGACCCAGTACTTC.

The rearrangement joins TRBV28 to TRBJ2-1, with TRBD1 matching over 12 bases. The germline V gene encodes CDR1 MDHEN and CDR2 SYDVKM. V gave up 3 bases and J gave up 7 bases; unmatched junction bases: 7. The CDR3 is 16 amino acids. CDR3 sequence: CASSFAPGQGANEQFF. For the CDR3, the DNA is TGTGCCAGCAGTTTCGCCCCGGGACAGGGGGCAAATGAGCAGTTCTTC. The whole variable domain, filled in from reference TRBV28 and TRBJ2-1, reads DVKVTQSSRYLVKRTGEKVFLECVQDMDHENMFWYRQDPGLGLRLIYFSYDVKMKEKGDIPEGYSVSREKKERFSLILESASTNQTSMYLCASSFAPGQGANEQFFGPGTRLTVL.

J is TRBJ1-5 and V is TRBV19; D call uncertain. The germline gives CDR1 LNHDA, CDR2 SQIVND (reference sequence). The CDR3 covers 14 residues. V was clipped by 5 bases and J by 0 bases, with 8 bases between them. Here the CDR3 DNA reads TGTGCCAGTAGTGGTCCAAGTAGCAATCAGCCCCAGCATTTT. As protein: CASSGPSSNQPQHF.

The rearrangement links TRBV18 to TRBJ2-1, with 9 bases identical to TRBD2. Germline CDR1 reads KGHSH; CDR2 reads LQKENI. The trim removed 7 bases at V and 6 bases at J, leaving 13 bases unmatched. The CDR3 is made up of 16 amino acids. The CDR3: CASFSSTSGPPNEQFF. In DNA form, the CDR3 reads TGTGCCAGCTTCTCAAGTACTAGCGGGCCGCCCAATGAGCAGTTCTTC.

This chain links TRBV10-3 with TRBJ1-2, with D uncertain. CDR1 ENHRY and CDR2 SYGVKD come from the germline V gene. Trimming pared 0 bases from V and 4 bases from J, leaving 12 bases between. The CDR3 has 15 amino acids. This chain's CDR3 is CAISESLLTTYGYTF. The CDR3 region has the DNA TGTGCCATCAGTGAGTCGCTGTTGACAACCTATGGCTACACCTTC.

The rearrangement links TRBV15 to TRBJ2-7, with D possibly being TRBD2 (5 bases). Germline assignment: CDR1 LNHNV and CDR2 YYDKDF (reference sequence). This CDR3 has 14 amino acids. Trimming took 1 base from V and 3 from J, leaving 10 bases between them. The CDR3 region is CATSRGGSSYEQYF. DNA of the CDR3: TGTGCCACCAGCAGAGGTGGGAGCAGCTACGAGCAGTACTTC.

V is TRBV30 and J is TRBJ2-3, with unresolved D. Germline-derived CDR1 and CDR2 are GTSNPN and SVGIG (reference sequence). V dropped 7 bases and J dropped 4 bases, with 6 bases sitting between them. This CDR3 has 10 residues. The CDR3 DNA sequence: TGTGCCTTGGTGGCAGATACGCAGTATTTT. It codes for CALVADTQYF.

The chain carries TRBV9 and TRBJ2-2; 7 nucleotides match TRBD1. The CDR3 runs 16 residues. With 4 bases clipped from V and 2 bases from J, the junction kept 8 bases outside the gene matches. Germline CDR1 reads SGDLS; CDR2 reads YYNGEE. The CDR3 region is CASSPRGQGNTGELFF. CDR3 nucleotide sequence: TGTGCCAGCAGCCCGAGGGGGCAGGGAAACACCGGGGAGCTGTTTTTT.

This sequence joins TRBV4-1 and TRBJ1-2; TRBD1 aligns across 7 bases. This CDR3 has 19 amino acids. V lost 5 bases, J lost 5 bases, and 23 bases stayed unmatched. CDR1 MGHRA and CDR2 YSYEKL come from the germline V gene. CDR3 in DNA: TGCGCCAGCAGCAACTTTGTGGGTACTCAAGACGGGACAGATTATGGCTACACCTTC. Translated: CASSNFVGTQDGTDYGYTF.